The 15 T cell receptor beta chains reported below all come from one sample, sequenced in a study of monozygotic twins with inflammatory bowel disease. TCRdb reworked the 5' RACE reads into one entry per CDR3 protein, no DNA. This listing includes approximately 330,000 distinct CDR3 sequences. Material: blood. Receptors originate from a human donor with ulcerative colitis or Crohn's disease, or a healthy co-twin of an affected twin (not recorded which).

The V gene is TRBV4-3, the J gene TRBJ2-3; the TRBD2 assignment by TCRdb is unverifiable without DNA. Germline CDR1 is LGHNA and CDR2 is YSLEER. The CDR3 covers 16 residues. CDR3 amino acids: CASSQEGLGPTDTQYF.

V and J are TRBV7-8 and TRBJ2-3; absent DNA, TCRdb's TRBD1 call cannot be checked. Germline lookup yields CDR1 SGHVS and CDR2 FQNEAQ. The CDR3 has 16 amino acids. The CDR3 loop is CASSLVTGQDTDTQYF.

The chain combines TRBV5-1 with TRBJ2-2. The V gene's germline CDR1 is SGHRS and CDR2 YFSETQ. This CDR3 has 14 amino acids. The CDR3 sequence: CASSLVENTGELFF.

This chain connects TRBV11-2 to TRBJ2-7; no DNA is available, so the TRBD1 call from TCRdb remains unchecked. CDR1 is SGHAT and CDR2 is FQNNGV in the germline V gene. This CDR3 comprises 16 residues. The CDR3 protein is CASSLDRRDRGTEQYF.

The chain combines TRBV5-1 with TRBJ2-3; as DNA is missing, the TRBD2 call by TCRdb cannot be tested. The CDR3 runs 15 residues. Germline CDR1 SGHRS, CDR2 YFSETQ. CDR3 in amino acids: CASSLGSGLPSAQYF.

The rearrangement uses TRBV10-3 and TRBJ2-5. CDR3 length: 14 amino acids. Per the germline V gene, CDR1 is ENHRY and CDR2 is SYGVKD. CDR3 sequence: CAISRQGPRETQYF.

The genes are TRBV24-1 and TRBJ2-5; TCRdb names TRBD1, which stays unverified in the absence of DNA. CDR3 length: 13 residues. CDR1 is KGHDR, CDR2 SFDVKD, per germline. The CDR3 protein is CATGGEGAETQYF.

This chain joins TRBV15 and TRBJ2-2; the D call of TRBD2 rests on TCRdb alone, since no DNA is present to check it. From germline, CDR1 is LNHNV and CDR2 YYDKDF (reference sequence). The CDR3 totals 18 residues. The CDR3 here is CATSRDPSAGGSAGELFF.

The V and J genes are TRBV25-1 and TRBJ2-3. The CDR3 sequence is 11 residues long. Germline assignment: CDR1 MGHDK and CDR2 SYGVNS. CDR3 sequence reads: CASSELYLVYF.

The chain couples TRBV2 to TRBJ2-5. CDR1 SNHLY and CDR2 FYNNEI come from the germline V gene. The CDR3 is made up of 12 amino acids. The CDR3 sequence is CASSASRETQYF.

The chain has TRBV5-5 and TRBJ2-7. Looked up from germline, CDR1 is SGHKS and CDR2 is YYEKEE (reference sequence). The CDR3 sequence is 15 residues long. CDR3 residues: CASSLAGSSSYEQYF.

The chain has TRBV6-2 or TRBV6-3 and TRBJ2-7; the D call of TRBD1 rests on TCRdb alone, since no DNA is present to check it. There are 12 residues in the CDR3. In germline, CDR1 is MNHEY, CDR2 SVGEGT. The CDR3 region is CASERGGYEQYF.

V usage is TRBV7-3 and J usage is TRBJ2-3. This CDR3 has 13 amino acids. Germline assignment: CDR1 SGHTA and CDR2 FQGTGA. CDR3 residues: CASSSDASDTQYF.

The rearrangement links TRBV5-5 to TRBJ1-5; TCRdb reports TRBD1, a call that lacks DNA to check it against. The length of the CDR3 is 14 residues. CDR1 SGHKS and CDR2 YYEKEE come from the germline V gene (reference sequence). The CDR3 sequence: CASSLEDGGQPQHF.

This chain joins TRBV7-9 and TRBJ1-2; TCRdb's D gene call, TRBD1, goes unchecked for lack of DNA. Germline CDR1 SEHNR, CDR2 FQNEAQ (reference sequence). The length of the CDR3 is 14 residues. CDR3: CASSWTGEHYGYTF.